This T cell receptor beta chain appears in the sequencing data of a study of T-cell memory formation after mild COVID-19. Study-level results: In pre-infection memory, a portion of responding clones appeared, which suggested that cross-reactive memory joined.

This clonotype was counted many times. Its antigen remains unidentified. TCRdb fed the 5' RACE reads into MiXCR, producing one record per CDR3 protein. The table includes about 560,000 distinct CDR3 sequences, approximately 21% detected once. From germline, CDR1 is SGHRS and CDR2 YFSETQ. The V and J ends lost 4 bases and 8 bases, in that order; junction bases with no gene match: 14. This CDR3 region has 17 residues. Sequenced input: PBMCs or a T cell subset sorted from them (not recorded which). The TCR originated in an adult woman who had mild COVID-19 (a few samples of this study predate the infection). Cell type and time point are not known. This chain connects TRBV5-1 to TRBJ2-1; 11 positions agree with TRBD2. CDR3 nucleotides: TGCGCCAGCAGCCGGGAGGTGCTAGCGGGGGGTATCGATGAGCAGTTCTTC. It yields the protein CASSREVLAGGIDEQFF. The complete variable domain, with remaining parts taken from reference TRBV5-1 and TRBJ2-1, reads KAGVTQTPRYLIKTRGQQVTLSCSPISGHRSVSWYQQTPGQGLQFLFEYFSETQRNKGNFPGRFSGRQFSNSRSEMNVSTLELGDSALYLCASSREVLAGGIDEQFFGPGTRLTVL.